This entry lists 7 T cell receptor beta chains sequenced from one sample in a study of vaccination and CD4 T cells after COVID-19. At the Johns Hopkins FTIC core, DNA taken from cultured CD4+ T cells was sequenced by way of the Oncomine TCR Beta short-read assay. One entry per CDR3 protein results from TCRdb running MiXCR on the PCR reads. Of about 12,000 distinct CDR3 sequences in the sample, 55% to 75% were seen once. Their target antigens are unknown. Noted treatment: approximately nine-day PBMC culture with coronavirus spike peptide pools or control peptides (ViraFEST assay). Material: CD4+ T cells from blood, cultured in vitro. The receptors here all came from a human donor who had recovered from COVID-19.

The gene calls are TRBV7-9 and TRBJ1-1; no clear D. Germline-derived CDR1 and CDR2 are SEHNR and FQNEAQ (reference sequence). The V end lost 8 bases, the J end lost 1 base, and 14 bases lay between the germline ends. The CDR3 length is 14 residues. The chain's CDR3 is CASAPSTWNTEAFF. CDR3 nucleotides: TGTGCCAGCGCCCCGTCGACTTGGAACACTGAAGCTTTCTTT.

The V gene is TRBV27, the J gene TRBJ2-2, with 9 bases matching TRBD1. Germline trimming cut 5 bases from V and 5 bases from J; bases unmatched to any gene: 3. This CDR3 has 14 amino acids. Germline V gives CDR1 MNHEY, CDR2 SMNVEV (reference sequence). The chain's CDR3 is CASSRQGGTGELFF. In DNA form, the CDR3 reads TGTGCCAGCAGTAGACAGGGGGGGACCGGGGAGCTGTTTTTT.

The rearrangement uses TRBV6-1 and TRBJ1-6; TRBD1 matches at 11 bases. Germline V gene data show CDR1 as MNHNS and CDR2 as SASEGT. J gave up 8 bases and V 5 bases, and 2 bases lay outside the gene matches. The CDR3 covers 14 residues. The CDR3 is CASSRGQGDSPLHF. The CDR3 region has the DNA TGTGCCAGCAGTAGGGGACAGGGGGATTCACCCCTCCACTTT.

By proportion, this clonotype is medium-sized. This rearrangement joins TRBV7-3 to TRBJ2-2, with D possibly called TRBD1 or TRBD2 (5 bases each). The CDR3 has 16 residues. Germline CDR1 reads SGHTA; CDR2 reads FQGTGA. The V end lost 5 bases, the J end lost 4 bases, and 17 bases lay between the germline ends. DNA of the CDR3: TGTGCCAGCAGCCTACGAGGGGATTTCCGCACCGGGGAGCTGTTTTTT. Translated, it gives CASSLRGDFRTGELFF.

The chain is built from TRBV20-1 and TRBJ1-4, with unresolved D. V was pared by 1 base and J by 8 bases, with 5 bases between. Per the germline V gene, CDR1 is DFQATT and CDR2 is SNEGSKA (reference sequence). The CDR3 loop spans 11 amino acids. CDR3 loop: CSARGSEKLFF. In nucleotides, the CDR3 is TGCAGTGCTAGAGGTAGCGAAAAACTGTTTTTT.

In this sample, this clonotype is medium-sized. V usage is TRBV2 and J usage is TRBJ2-5; D ambiguous. This CDR3 has 14 amino acids. From germline, CDR1 is SNHLY and CDR2 FYNNEI. V lost 3 bases and J lost 2, with 10 bases in between. Written as DNA, the CDR3 is TGTGCCAGCAGTGAGAAGCACGTACAAGAGACCCAGTACTTC. This translates into CASSEKHVQETQYF.

The J gene is TRBJ2-3, the V gene TRBV6-2 or TRBV6-3, with D possibly TRBD1 on 5 matching bases. The assigned J gene may be wrong: the sequence end matches TRBJ1-5 better. Germline V gene data show CDR1 as MNHEY and CDR2 as SVGEGT. There are 13 residues in the CDR3. The CDR3 region has the DNA TGTGCCAGCAAGGGACTACTAGGAGATACGCAGCATTTT. Translated, it gives CASKGLLGDTQHF.